This passage covers 25 T cell receptor beta chains from one sample sequenced in a study of T cells expressing NK-cell markers. TCRdb reanalyzed the 5' RACE reads and collapses them to one entry per CDR3 protein, without DNA. This repertoire includes roughly 160,000 distinct CDR3 sequences. The source material was blood T cells: a sorted CD56 or NKG2C T cell subset, CD4+ or CD8+ T cells, or bulk PBMC T cells (not recorded which). Receptors originate from a woman between 18 and 69 years old in good health.

The chain has TRBV7-9 and TRBJ2-5; the TCRdb call, TRBD2, lacks DNA for checking. CDR3 length: 15 residues. Germline V gene data show CDR1 as SEHNR and CDR2 as FQNEAQ (reference sequence). The CDR3 is CASSLEGSWDLTQYF.

This chain joins TRBV6-1 and TRBJ2-5; the TCRdb D gene call, TRBD2, has no DNA to confirm it. Germline V CDR1 and CDR2: MNHNS, SASEGT. The CDR3 is 11 residues long. The CDR3 loop is CASEMSGQRYF.

The chain carries TRBV4-2 and TRBJ2-2; TCRdb reports TRBD2, a call that lacks DNA to check it against. CDR3 length: 22 residues. CDR1 LGHNA and CDR2 YNFKEQ come from the germline V gene. CDR3 sequence: CASSPESWGTSGRARDTGELFF.

The chain uses TRBV5-1 and TRBJ2-7; TCRdb gives TRBD1 as the D gene, but with no DNA this cannot be confirmed. There are 17 residues in the CDR3. The V gene's germline CDR1 is SGHRS and CDR2 YFSETQ. The CDR3 here is CASSPVTDARSYYEQYF.

The chain is built from TRBV15 and TRBJ1-1. The CDR3 covers 15 residues. Germline V CDR1 and CDR2: LNHNV, YYDKDF (reference sequence). The CDR3: CATSPRVLLNTEAFF.

The genes are TRBV7-9 and TRBJ1-6; the D call from TCRdb, TRBD1, cannot be confirmed without DNA. This CDR3 is 17 amino acids long. Germline CDR1 is SEHNR and CDR2 is FQNEAQ (reference sequence). This CDR3 reads CASSSPTGGADNSPLHF. The full variable domain, with the rest looked up from reference TRBV7-9 and TRBJ1-6, is DTGVSQNPRHKITKRGQNVTFRCDPISEHNRLYWYRQTLGQGPEFLTYFQNEAQLEKSRLLSDRFSAERPKGSFSTLEIQRTEQGDSAMYLCASSSPTGGADNSPLHFGNGTRLTVT.

This rearrangement joins TRBV27 to TRBJ1-2; TCRdb selects TRBD1, and the lack of DNA leaves this call unchecked. CDR3 size: 13 residues. Looked up from germline, CDR1 is MNHEY and CDR2 is SMNVEV (reference sequence). The CDR3 region is CASSFAGAYGYTF.

The J gene is TRBJ1-1, the V gene TRBV7-6; the D call of TRBD1 rests on TCRdb alone, since no DNA is present to check it. The germline CDR1 and CDR2 sequences are SGHVS and FNYEAQ. The CDR3 extends over 14 amino acids. CDR3 sequence reads: CASSLGTGGPEAFF.

The chain couples TRBV10-3 to TRBJ1-1; TCRdb gives TRBD1 as the D gene, but with no DNA this cannot be confirmed. This CDR3 is built from 16 residues. Germline CDR1 is ENHRY and CDR2 is SYGVKD. CDR3 protein: CAISGRQGTMGTEAFF.

This chain joins TRBV12-3 or TRBV12-4 and TRBJ1-3; TCRdb calls TRBD1, which cannot be checked without DNA. The CDR3 loop spans 13 amino acids. Here the CDR3 reads CASSGQIGDTIYF.

The genes are TRBV7-8 and TRBJ1-4. The length of the CDR3 is 16 residues. Germline CDR1 and CDR2: SGHVS and FQNEAQ. The CDR3 spells CASSFRRTQTDEKLFF.

The genes are TRBV12-3 or TRBV12-4 and TRBJ2-7; without DNA, the TCRdb call of TRBD2 cannot be checked. The CDR3 totals 16 residues. The CDR3 sequence is CASSQGLAGVLSEQYF.

The CDR3 loop is CASSRPGTGVDEQFF. The chain employs TRBV25-1 and TRBJ2-1; TCRdb's D call, TRBD1, is unchecked because there is no DNA. The CDR3 spans 15 residues. CDR1 MGHDK and CDR2 SYGVNS come from the germline V gene.

The CDR3 spells CASSSTGGNEQFF. The V gene is TRBV5-1, the J gene TRBJ2-1; TCRdb's D gene call, TRBD1, goes unchecked for lack of DNA. This CDR3 contains 13 residues. From germline, CDR1 is SGHRS and CDR2 YFSETQ.

V gene TRBV5-1 combines with J gene TRBJ1-1; TCRdb designates TRBD1, a call that cannot be tested without DNA. There are 15 residues in the CDR3. Germline V gene lookup returns CDR1 SGHRS and CDR2 YFSETQ. The CDR3 sequence: CASSAVPALNTEAFF.

The gene calls are TRBV12-3 or TRBV12-4 and TRBJ2-5; checking the TCRdb D call of TRBD2 is not possible without DNA. CDR3 length: 17 residues. The CDR3 region is CASSLRGLAEAQETQYF.

The chain combines TRBV7-3 with TRBJ2-2; the D call of TRBD1 rests on TCRdb alone, since no DNA is present to check it. The CDR3 is 16 residues long. CDR1 is SGHTA, CDR2 FQGTGA, per germline. The CDR3 region is CASSVEGGYGTGELFF.

The V and J genes are TRBV27 and TRBJ2-1; the D gene TCRdb calls, TRBD2, cannot be checked with no DNA. Germline CDR1 MNHEY, CDR2 SMNVEV (reference sequence). The CDR3 spans 15 residues. This chain's CDR3 is CASSVAGPTYNEQFF.

The chain employs TRBV20-1 and TRBJ1-2; with no DNA, the TCRdb D assignment of TRBD1 cannot be verified. Germline values: CDR1 DFQATT, CDR2 SNEGSKA (reference sequence). The CDR3 sequence is 14 residues long. CDR3: CSARDRKGLHGYTF.

The chain employs TRBV5-8 and TRBJ1-2; TCRdb designates TRBD1, a call that cannot be tested without DNA. CDR1 and CDR2 (germline): SGHTS, YDEGEE. The length of the CDR3 is 14 residues. The CDR3 loop is CASSHTGFDYGYTF.

V is TRBV18 and J is TRBJ1-5; checking the TCRdb D call of TRBD1 is not possible without DNA. The CDR3 covers 16 residues. The germline V gene encodes CDR1 KGHSH and CDR2 LQKENI. The CDR3 sequence: CASSPGGPDSNQPQHF.

The chain uses TRBV7-6 and TRBJ2-5. Germline V gene lookup returns CDR1 SGHVS and CDR2 FNYEAQ. The length of the CDR3 is 14 residues. The CDR3 spells CASSPTMAQETQYF. The full variable domain, with the rest looked up from reference TRBV7-6 and TRBJ2-5, is GAGVSQSPRYKVTKRGQDVALRCDPISGHVSLYWYRQALGQGPEFLTYFNYEAQQDKSGLPNDRFSAERPEGSISTLTIQRTEQRDSAMYRCASSPTMAQETQYFGPGTRLLVL.

The J gene is TRBJ1-1, the V gene TRBV6-1; TCRdb selects TRBD1, and the lack of DNA leaves this call unchecked. This CDR3 has 17 residues. CDR1 and CDR2 from the germline V gene are MNHNS and SASEGT. CDR3 sequence reads: CASRPTGTGGLNTEAFF.

This chain connects TRBV18 to TRBJ2-3; the TCRdb D gene call, TRBD2, has no DNA to confirm it. The CDR3 is 16 amino acids. CDR1 is KGHSH, CDR2 LQKENI, per germline. CDR3 protein: CASSPPTSGGLDTQYF.

The chain combines TRBV24-1 with TRBJ2-2; lacking DNA, the TRBD1 call made by TCRdb goes unchecked. The CDR3 spans 13 residues. The V gene's germline CDR1 is KGHDR and CDR2 SFDVKD. Here the CDR3 reads CAPGTGHTGELFF.